This is a list of T cell receptor beta chains from one sample in a study of OX40 agonist ivuxolimab in advanced cancers. Profiled with immunoSEQ multiplex PCR; TCRdb holds only in-frame clones, not every one. The data show 65,000 or so clones, 85% to 95% seen once. Sequenced material: CD4+ or CD8+ T cells sorted from blood, taken in a trial of the OX40 agonist ivuxolimab. The source is an adult with an advanced solid tumor such as melanoma, head and neck, liver or kidney cancer. Each CDR3 is given with its conserved first and last residue. The order of the fields is CDR3 protein, CDR3 DNA, D gene, J gene, V gene, clone size. The D gene is left open where the match is weak. A row's size may be missing; if present it is once, few, many or a size class.

CASSLIGAGELFF TGTGCCAGCAGCTTAATCGGGGCCGGGGAGCTGTTTTTT NA TRBJ2-2 TRBV11-2 NA
CASRIRDSFYEQYF TGTGCCAGCAGAATACGGGACAGTTTCTACGAGCAGTACTTC TRBD1 TRBJ2-7 TRBV6-5 NA
CASSQGEAGATYEQYF TGTGCCAGCAGCCAGGGTGAAGCGGGGGCGACCTACGAGCAGTACTTC TRBD2 TRBJ2-7 TRBV4-2 NA
CASSLGAHNEQFF TGTGCCAGCAGCCTTGGGGCCCACAATGAGCAGTTCTTC NA TRBJ2-1 TRBV14 NA
CASSKGQGAADTQYF TGTGCCAGCAGTAAGGGACAGGGGGCTGCAGATACGCAGTATTTT TRBD1 TRBJ2-3 TRBV6-5 NA
CASSSRLGETQYF TGTGCCAGCAGCTCCCGCCTGGGGGAGACCCAGTACTTC NA TRBJ2-5 TRBV7-9 NA
CASSQGLAGGLSYNEQFF TGCGCCAGCAGCCAGGGACTAGCGGGGGGCCTCTCCTACAATGAGCAGTTCTTC TRBD2 TRBJ2-1 TRBV4-1 NA
CASSQGVGTGTYEQYF TGCGCCAGCAGCCAAGGTGTAGGGACAGGGACCTACGAGCAGTACTTC TRBD1 TRBJ2-7 TRBV4-1 NA
CATRVRPGLTSGTLAGQPQHF TGTGCCACCAGGGTGAGACCAGGGCTGACATCCGGGACCCTAGCGGGTCAGCCCCAGCATTTT NA TRBJ1-5 TRBV15 NA
CSVFSRAGASYEQYF TGCAGCGTTTTTTCTCGGGCGGGGGCCTCCTACGAGCAGTACTTC NA TRBJ2-7 TRBV29-1 NA
CASSIAGGVYEQYF TGTGCCAGTAGTATCGCAGGGGGTGTCTACGAGCAGTACTTC TRBD1 TRBJ2-7 TRBV19 NA
CASSLTGDYEQYF TGTGCCAGCAGTCTGACAGGGGACTACGAGCAGTACTTC TRBD1 TRBJ2-7 TRBV7-3 NA
CASSEPFSLTVQETQYF TGCGCCAGCAGTGAGCCCTTCTCACTGACAGTACAAGAGACCCAGTACTTC NA TRBJ2-5 TRBV10-2 NA
CASSLLTGYSGNTIYF TGTGCCAGCAGCCTACTAACAGGGTACTCTGGAAACACCATATATTTT NA TRBJ1-3 TRBV5-4 NA
CASRSSGGTGELFF TGTGCCAGCAGGTCTAGCGGGGGCACCGGGGAGCTGTTTTTT TRBD2 TRBJ2-2 TRBV7-9 NA
CASSEQGRADTEAFF TGTGCCAGCAGCGAACAGGGTAGGGCGGACACTGAAGCTTTCTTT NA TRBJ1-1 TRBV13 NA
CASSERVEAGQETQYF TGTGCCAGCAGTGAAAGGGTTGAGGCAGGACAAGAGACCCAGTACTTC NA TRBJ2-5 TRBV6-1 NA
CASSYRNYNSPLHF TGTGCCAGCAGTTACCGAAATTATAATTCACCCCTCCACTTT NA TRBJ1-6 TRBV6-5 NA
CASSHGSLTYEQYF TGTGCCAGTAGCCACGGGAGCTTAACCTACGAGCAGTACTTC NA TRBJ2-7 TRBV19 NA
CASSDLRGTSGGNAKNIQYF TGTGCCAGCAGTGACCTCCGGGGGACTAGCGGGGGGAATGCCAAAAACATTCAGTACTTC TRBD2 TRBJ2-4 TRBV2 NA
CASSQVGCVIKPHHNQPQHF TGCGCCAGCAGCCAAGTGGGTTGTGTCATAAAACCGCACCACAATCAGCCCCAGCATTTT NA TRBJ1-5 TRBV4-3 once
CATSREGDTYNSPLHF TGTGCCACCAGCAGAGAAGGGGACACCTATAATTCACCCCTCCACTTT NA TRBJ1-6 TRBV15 NA
CASSQVSGRTEAFF TGCGCCAGCAGCCAAGTATCGGGGAGGACTGAAGCTTTCTTT NA TRBJ1-1 TRBV4-1 NA
CASTVGQGLTDTQYF TGTGCCAGCACCGTCGGACAAGGACTCACAGATACGCAGTATTTT NA TRBJ2-3 TRBV6-5 NA
CASSEEFLGSYSNQPQHF TGTGCCAGCAGTGAAGAATTTTTAGGGAGTTATAGCAATCAGCCCCAGCATTTT NA TRBJ1-5 TRBV2 NA
CAISGSPLAGSGEQYF TGTGCCATCAGTGGTTCCCCCCTAGCGGGATCGGGCGAGCAGTACTTC TRBD2 TRBJ2-7 TRBV6-1 NA
CAIREAGGISREQYF TGTGCCATCAGGGAAGCGGGGGGCATCTCGCGCGAGCAGTACTTC TRBD2 TRBJ2-7 TRBV10-3 NA
CAIRDGTANIQYF TGTGCCATCAGGGACGGGACAGCAAACATTCAGTACTTC TRBD1 TRBJ2-4 TRBV10-3 NA
CASSTGNTEAFF TGTGCCAGCAGCACTGGGAACACTGAAGCTTTCTTT NA TRBJ1-1 TRBV9 NA
CASSFGLAGDTQYF TGTGCCAGCAGCTTCGGACTAGCGGGAGATACGCAGTATTTT TRBD2 TRBJ2-3 TRBV13 NA
CASSQEGTGLNEKLFF TGTGCCAGCAGCCAAGAGGGGACCGGACTTAATGAAAAACTGTTTTTT NA TRBJ1-4 TRBV14 NA
CASSETGAYEQYF TGTGCCAGCAGCGAGACAGGGGCCTACGAGCAGTACTTC TRBD1 TRBJ2-7 TRBV9 NA
CASSFRRGHEQFF TGTGCCAGCAGCTTTCGCAGGGGGCATGAGCAGTTCTTC TRBD1 TRBJ2-1 TRBV5-5 NA
CASSPPLGTSGSGTGELFF TGTGCCAGCAGCCCCCCGCTGGGGACTAGCGGGAGCGGCACCGGGGAGCTGTTTTTT TRBD2 TRBJ2-2 TRBV7-9 once
CASSQDQTTEAFF TGCGCCAGCAGCCAAGATCAGACCACTGAAGCTTTCTTT NA TRBJ1-1 TRBV4-1 NA
CASSHTGPEAFF TGCGCCAGCAGCCACACAGGACCCGAAGCTTTCTTT NA TRBJ1-1 TRBV4-1 NA
CASSLEGSEQYF TGTGCCAGCAGCTTGGAGGGTAGCGAGCAGTACTTC NA TRBJ2-7 TRBV5-4 NA
CATSRPDGNYGYTF TGTGCCACCAGCCGACCGGACGGTAACTATGGCTACACCTTC NA TRBJ1-2 TRBV15 NA
CASTFSAGEDYYGYTF TGTGCCAGCACCTTCTCCGCAGGGGAAGATTACTATGGCTACACCTTC NA TRBJ1-2 TRBV27 NA
CASSSSLGQPQHF TGTGCCAGCAGTTCCAGCCTGGGTCAGCCCCAGCATTTT NA TRBJ1-5 TRBV6-5 NA
CASSVEGGAGVTDTQYF TGTGCCAGCAGCGTAGAGGGTGGAGCGGGGGTCACAGATACGCAGTATTTT TRBD2 TRBJ2-3 TRBV9 NA
CASSAGLAGEQFF TGTGCCAGCAGTGCGGGACTAGCGGGCGAGCAGTTCTTC TRBD2 TRBJ2-1 TRBV25-1 NA
CASSLIDRSYGYTF TGTGCCAGCAGCTTAATTGACAGATCCTATGGCTACACCTTC NA TRBJ1-2 TRBV7-9 once